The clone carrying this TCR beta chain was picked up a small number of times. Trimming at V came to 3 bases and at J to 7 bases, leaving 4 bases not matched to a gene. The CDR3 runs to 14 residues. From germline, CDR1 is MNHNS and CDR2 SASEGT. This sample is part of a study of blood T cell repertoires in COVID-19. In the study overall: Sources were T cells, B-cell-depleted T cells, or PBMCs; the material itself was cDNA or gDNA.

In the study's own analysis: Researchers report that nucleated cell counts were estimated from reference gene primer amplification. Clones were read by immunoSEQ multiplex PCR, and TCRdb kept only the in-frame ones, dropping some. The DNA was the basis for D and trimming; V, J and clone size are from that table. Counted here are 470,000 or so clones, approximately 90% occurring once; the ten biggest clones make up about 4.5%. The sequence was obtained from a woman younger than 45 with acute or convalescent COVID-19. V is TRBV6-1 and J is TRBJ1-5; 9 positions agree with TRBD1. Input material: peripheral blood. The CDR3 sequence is CASSDTGGWQPQHF. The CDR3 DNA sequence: TGTGCCAGCAGTGACACAGGGGGCTGGCAGCCCCAGCATTTT.